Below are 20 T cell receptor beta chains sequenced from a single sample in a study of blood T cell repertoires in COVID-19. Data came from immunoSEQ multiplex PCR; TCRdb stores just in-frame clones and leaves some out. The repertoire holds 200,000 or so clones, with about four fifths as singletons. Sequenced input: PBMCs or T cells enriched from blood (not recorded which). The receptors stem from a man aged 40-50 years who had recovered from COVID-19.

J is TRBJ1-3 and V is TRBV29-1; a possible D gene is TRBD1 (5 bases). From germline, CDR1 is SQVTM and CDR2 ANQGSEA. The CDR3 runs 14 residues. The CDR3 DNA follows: TGCGGGGCTCGTGGTCCTCAATTTGGAAACACCATATATTTT. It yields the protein CGARGPQFGNTIYF. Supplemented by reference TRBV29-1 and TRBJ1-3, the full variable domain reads SAVISQKPSRDICQRGTSLTIQCQVDSQVTMMFWYRQQPGQSLTLIATANQGSEATYESGFVIDKFPISRPNLTFSTLTVSNMSPEDSSIYLCGARGPQFGNTIYFGEGSWLTVV.

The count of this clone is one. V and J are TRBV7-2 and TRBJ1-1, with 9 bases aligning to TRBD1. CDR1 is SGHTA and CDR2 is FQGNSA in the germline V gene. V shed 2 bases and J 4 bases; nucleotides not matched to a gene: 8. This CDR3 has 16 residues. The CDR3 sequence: CASSLTQVTGGTEAFF. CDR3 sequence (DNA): TGTGCCAGCAGCTTAACCCAGGTGACAGGGGGCACTGAAGCTTTCTTT.

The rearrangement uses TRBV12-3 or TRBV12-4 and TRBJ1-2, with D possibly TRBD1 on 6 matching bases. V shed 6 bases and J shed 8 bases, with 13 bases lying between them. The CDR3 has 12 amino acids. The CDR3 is CASRDTGTGYTF. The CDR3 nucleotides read TGTGCCAGCAGAGATACAGGGACCGGCTACACCTTC.

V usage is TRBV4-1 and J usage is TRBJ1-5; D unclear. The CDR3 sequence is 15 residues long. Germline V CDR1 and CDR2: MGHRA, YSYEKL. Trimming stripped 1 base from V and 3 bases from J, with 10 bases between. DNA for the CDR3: TGCGCCAGCAGCCAAGTAGTCAGGAACAATCAGCCCCAGCATTTT. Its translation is CASSQVVRNNQPQHF.

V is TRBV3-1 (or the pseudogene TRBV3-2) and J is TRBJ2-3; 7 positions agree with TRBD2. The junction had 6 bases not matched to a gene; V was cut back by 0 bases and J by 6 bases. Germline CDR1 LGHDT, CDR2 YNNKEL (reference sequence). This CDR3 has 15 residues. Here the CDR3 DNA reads TGTGCCAGCAGCCAAGATTCGGCTAGCGGTGATACGCAGTATTTT. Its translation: CASSQDSASGDTQYF.

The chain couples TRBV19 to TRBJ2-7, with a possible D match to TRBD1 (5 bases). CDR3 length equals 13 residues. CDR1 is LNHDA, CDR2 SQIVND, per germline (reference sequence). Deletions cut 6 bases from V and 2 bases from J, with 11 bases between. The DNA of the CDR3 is TGTGCCAGTAGAGGGGCAGGAACCTACGAGCAGTACTTC. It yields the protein CASRGAGTYEQYF.

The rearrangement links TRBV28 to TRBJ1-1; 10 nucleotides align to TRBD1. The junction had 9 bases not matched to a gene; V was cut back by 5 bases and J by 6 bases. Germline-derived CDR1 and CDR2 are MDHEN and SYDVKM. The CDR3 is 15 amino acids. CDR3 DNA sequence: TGTGCCAGCAGTGGAATAGACAGGGGGCGGTCTGAAGCTTTCTTT. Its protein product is CASSGIDRGRSEAFF.

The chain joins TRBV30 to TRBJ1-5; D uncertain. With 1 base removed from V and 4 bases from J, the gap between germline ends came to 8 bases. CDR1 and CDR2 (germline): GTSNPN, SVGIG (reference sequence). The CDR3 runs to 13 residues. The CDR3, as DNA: TGTGCCTGGAGTGCTAGAGAAAATCAGCCCCAGCATTTT. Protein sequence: CAWSARENQPQHF.

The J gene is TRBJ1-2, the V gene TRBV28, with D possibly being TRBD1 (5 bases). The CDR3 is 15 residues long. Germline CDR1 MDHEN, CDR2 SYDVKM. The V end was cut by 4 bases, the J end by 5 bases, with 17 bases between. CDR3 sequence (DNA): TGTGCCAGCAGTTCCAAACAGGTGGGACTTTATGGCTACACCTTC. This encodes CASSSKQVGLYGYTF.

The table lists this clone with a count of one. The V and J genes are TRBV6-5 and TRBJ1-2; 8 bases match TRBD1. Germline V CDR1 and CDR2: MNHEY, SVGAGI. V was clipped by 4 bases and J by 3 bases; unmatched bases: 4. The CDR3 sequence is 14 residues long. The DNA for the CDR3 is TGTGCCAGCAGTTCTAACAGGGGGGACTATGGCTACACCTTC. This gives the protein CASSSNRGDYGYTF.

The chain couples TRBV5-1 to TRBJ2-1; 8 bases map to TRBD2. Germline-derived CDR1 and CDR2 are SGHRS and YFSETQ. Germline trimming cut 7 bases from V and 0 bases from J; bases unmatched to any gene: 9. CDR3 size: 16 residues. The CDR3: CASGRGGTGSYNEQFF. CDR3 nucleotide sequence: TGCGCCAGCGGACGGGGGGGAACCGGCTCCTACAATGAGCAGTTCTTC.

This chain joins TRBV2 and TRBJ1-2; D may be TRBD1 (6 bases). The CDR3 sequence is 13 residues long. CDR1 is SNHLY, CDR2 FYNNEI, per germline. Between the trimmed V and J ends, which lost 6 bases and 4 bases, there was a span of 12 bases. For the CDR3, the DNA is TGTGCCAGCAGGGGAGGGGGGTCCTATGGCTACACCTTC. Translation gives CASRGGGSYGYTF. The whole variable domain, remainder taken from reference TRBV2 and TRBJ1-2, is EPEVTQTPSHQVTQMGQEVILRCVPISNHLYFYWYRQILGQKVEFLVSFYNNEISEKSEIFDDQFSVERPDGSNFTLKIRSTKLEDSAMYFCASRGGGSYGYTFGSGTRLTVV.

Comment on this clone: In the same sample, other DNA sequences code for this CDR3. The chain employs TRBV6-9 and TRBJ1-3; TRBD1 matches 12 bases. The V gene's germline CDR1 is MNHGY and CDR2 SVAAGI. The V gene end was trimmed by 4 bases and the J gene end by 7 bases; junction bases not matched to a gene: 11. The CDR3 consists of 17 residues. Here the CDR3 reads CASSCSGQGAGANTIYF. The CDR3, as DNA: TGTGCCAGCAGTTGTTCGGGACAGGGGGCGGGCGCGAACACCATATATTTT.

The CDR3, as DNA: TGCGCCAGCACCGTGGACAGGGTGGACACTGAAGCTTTCTTT. It is translated as CASTVDRVDTEAFF. The chain has TRBV5-1 and TRBJ1-1, with 8 bases matching TRBD1. Germline values: CDR1 SGHRS, CDR2 YFSETQ. The ends lost 6 bases at V and 3 bases at J; junction bases unmatched: 7. This CDR3 region has 14 residues.

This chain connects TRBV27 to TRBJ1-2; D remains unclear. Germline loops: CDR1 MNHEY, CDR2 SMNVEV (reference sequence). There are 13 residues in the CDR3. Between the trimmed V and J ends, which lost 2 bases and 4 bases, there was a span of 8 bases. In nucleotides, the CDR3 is TGTGCCAGCAGTTTAAACAGAATCTATGGCTACACCTTC. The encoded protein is CASSLNRIYGYTF.

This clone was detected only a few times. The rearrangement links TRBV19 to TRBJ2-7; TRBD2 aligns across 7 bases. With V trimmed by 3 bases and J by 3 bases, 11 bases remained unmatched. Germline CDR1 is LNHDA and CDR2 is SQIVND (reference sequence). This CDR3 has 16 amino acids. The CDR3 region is CASSITLSAGVYEQYF. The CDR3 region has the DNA TGTGCCAGTAGTATCACCCTCTCGGCGGGGGTCTACGAGCAGTACTTC.

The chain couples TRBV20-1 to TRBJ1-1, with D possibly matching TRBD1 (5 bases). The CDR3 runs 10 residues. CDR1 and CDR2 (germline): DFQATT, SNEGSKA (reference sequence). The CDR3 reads CRGGVTEAFF. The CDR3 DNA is TGCAGGGGGGGAGTGACTGAAGCTTTCTTT.

The CDR3 region has the DNA TGTGCCAGCACCCAGGGTAGTACGACTGAAGCTTTCTTT. It is translated as CASTQGSTTEAFF. J is TRBJ1-1 and V is TRBV12-3 or TRBV12-4; D is perhaps TRBD1 (5 bases). This CDR3 has 13 amino acids. V was cut by 7 bases and J by 5 bases, with 14 bases left in between.

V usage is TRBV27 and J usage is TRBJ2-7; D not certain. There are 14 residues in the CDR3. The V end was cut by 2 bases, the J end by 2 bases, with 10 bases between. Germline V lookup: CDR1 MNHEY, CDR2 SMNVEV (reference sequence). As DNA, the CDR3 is TGTGCCAGCAGTTTAAGACAAGCTCCCTACGAGCAGTACTTC. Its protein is CASSLRQAPYEQYF.

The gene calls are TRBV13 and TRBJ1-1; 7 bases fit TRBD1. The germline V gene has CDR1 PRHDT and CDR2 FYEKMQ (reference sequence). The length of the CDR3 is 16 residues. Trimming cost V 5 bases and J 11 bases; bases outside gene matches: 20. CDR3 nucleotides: TGTGCCAGCAGCCCACGGATTTACAGGGGTTGGTTGGGGGCTTTCTTT. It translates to CASSPRIYRGWLGAFF.